This entry concerns a single T cell receptor beta chain. In this sample, this clone turned up a few times. Its cognate antigen has yet to be identified. No qualities accompany the bases; no much larger clone lies one base away. Each PCR received spiked-in synthetic TCR analog templates so that absolute template abundance could be estimated from read counts. TCRbeta CDR3 regions were amplified from genomic DNA with bias-controlled V and J gene primers using the immunoSEQ assay. Sequencing of rearranged TCRbeta segments was done at approximately 20X coverage. Per the authors' processing: Sequencing errors were corrected by clustering, and CDR3s were annotated against IMGT so that V, D and J genes could be assigned. Downstream analyses used only productive TCRbeta rearrangements, leaving out any out-of-frame or stop-codon sequences. To compute clonality, Shannon entropy was normalized by the log of the number of unique productive sequences and then subtracted from one. Fisher's exact test with Benjamini-Hochberg correction, using a cutoff of adjusted p below 0.01, was how clones that differed between time points or between blood and tumor were identified. Here the immuneACCESS table is served through TCRdb, limited to in-frame sequences with V and J called. Missing clones are a known gap in these copies; in checked studies unresolved V genes cover under half, and the rest lacks a known reason. V and J calls and clone size are given by that table; D and trimming were obtained from the DNA. This sample comprises under 70,000 clones, 81% of them detected only once. In total, the top ten clones hold around 1.7% of the sample.

The data belong to a study of PD-L1 blockade in urothelial cancer (dated by TCRdb to about 2017). A note on the overall study: Every patient began therapy around 2014 and was given atezolizumab 1,200 mg intravenously every 3 weeks. About 90% of the roughly 29 patients were identified as males with urothelial cancer of bladder origin, and a prior smoking history was reported by 18 of 29 patients. An ECOG performance status of 0 or 1 was recorded for the patients, and 0 to 3 prior chemotherapy regimens had been received by the patients. Blood samples were analyzed at 3 weeks after treatment start (second dose) and at 6 weeks after treatment start. Blood samples gave median yields of around 150,000 T cells and some 80,000 unique TCRs, along with a median clonality of 0.080. An exploratory multi-omic analysis was conducted of the somatic, immune and clinical correlates of response to PD-L1 blockade with atezolizumab in urothelial cancer. TCR sequencing covered pretreatment tumor samples and matched, serially collected peripheral blood taken before and after atezolizumab treatment. Progression-free survival longer than 6 months counted as durable clinical benefit, and TCR features were additionally tested against both progression-free and overall survival. In the same patients, pretreatment tumors underwent whole exome sequencing and RNA sequencing in addition to TCR sequencing. Durable clinical benefit was achieved by nine patients and was not achieved by 20 patients. Pretreatment blood TCR-seq was available for twenty-nine patients, at least one posttreatment blood collection was obtained for roughly 24 patients, and tumor TCR-seq was available for roughly 24 patients.

Explained via the paper, the time point label denotes: pretreatment peripheral blood. A total of 25 to 30 patients with locally advanced or metastatic urothelial carcinoma, treated at Memorial Sloan Kettering on a trial protocol, made up the cohort. Peripheral blood mononuclear cells were collected from each patient pretreatment and during treatment, giving between 1 and 8 total time points per patient. The Qiagen DNeasy Blood extraction kit was used to purify genomic DNA from total PBMCs and tumor samples. PBMCs were collected pretreatment and during treatment and were isolated and stored as previously described. Broader findings and caveats from the paper: A pretreatment peripheral blood TCR clonality below the median was linked to improved progression-free and overall survival. Patients with durable benefit showed greater expansion of tumor-associated TCR clones in peripheral blood 3 weeks after starting treatment (n = 22, p = 0.022). Small sample size (n ≈ 27) and many exploratory analyses mean the results are intended to be hypothesis-generating.

The germline ends are 11 bases apart after V is trimmed by 2 bases and J by 6 bases. The cysteine opens and the phenylalanine closes a CDR3 of 14 amino acids. Only the CDR3 DNA is retained, 42 bases long and in frame from the first base. CDR1 and CDR2 are read off the germline V gene (reference sequence) as SGHNT and YYREEE. The starting material was PBMCs, obtained around atezolizumab (anti-PD-L1) treatment. The chain is encoded by TRBV5-4 joined to TRBJ2-2; the D gene is perhaps TRBD2, from 6 matching bases. The TCR originated in an older man with urothelial cancer. The CDR3: CASSFDWEAGELFF. The DNA is TGTGCCAGCAGCTTTGACTGGGAGGCCGGGGAGCTGTTTTTT.